The 10 T cell receptor beta chains reported below all come from one sample, sequenced in a study of cytomegalovirus exposure and HLA in healthy donors. Both 60 Vbeta primers and 13 Jbeta primers went into the PCR. Using immunoSEQ multiplex PCR, the repertoire was profiled, and TCRdb retains in-frame clones only, with some absent. The data hold approximately 140,000 clones, with 73% observed a single time. Sequencing used PBMCs. Receptors originate from a woman aged 40 to 50 in good health and CMV-seronegative.

The chain recombines TRBV12-2 with TRBJ2-1; the table's D call of TRBD2 was not tested on the DNA. TRBV12-2 is classified as a pseudogene. The CDR3 length is 15 residues. CDR3 coding DNA: TGTGCAAGTCGCCCAAAACTAGCGGGGGGCAATGAGCAGTTCTTC. Translated, it gives CASRPKLAGGNEQFF.

The chain has TRBV27 and TRBJ2-7; D remains ambiguous. Germline V CDR1 and CDR2: MNHEY, SMNVEV (reference sequence). V lost 7 bases and J lost 0, with 7 bases in between. This CDR3 contains 12 residues. DNA for the CDR3: TGTGCCAGCACCTCGTCCTCCTACGAGCAGTACTTC. It specifies CASTSSSYEQYF.

V and J are TRBV2 and TRBJ1-3, with D maybe TRBD1 (6 bases). The CDR3 length is 16 residues. Trimming took off 6 bases at V and 2 bases at J, with 17 bases between the two ends. The germline V gene encodes CDR1 SNHLY and CDR2 FYNNEI. The CDR3 here is CASRYNRERAGNTIYF. CDR3 DNA sequence: TGTGCCAGCAGGTACAACAGGGAACGCGCTGGAAACACCATATATTTT.

The chain joins TRBV4-3 to TRBJ1-4, with TRBD1 matching over 8 bases. Trimming cost V 3 bases and J 4 bases; bases outside gene matches: 13. In germline, CDR1 is LGHNA, CDR2 YSLEER. The CDR3 has 18 amino acids. The CDR3 DNA reads as TGCGCCAGCAGCCATGTATCATATTGGGACAGGCGTAATGAAAAACTGTTTTTT. It encodes CASSHVSYWDRRNEKLFF.

The chain employs TRBV9 and TRBJ2-3, with a tentative D call TRBD1 (6 bases). The V gene lost 5 bases and the J gene lost 0 bases, with 10 bases spanning the gap. The length of the CDR3 is 14 residues. Per germline, CDR1 SGDLS and CDR2 YYNGEE. CDR3 DNA sequence: TGTGCCAGCAGTACGGACAGAAGCACAGATACGCAGTATTTT. As protein: CASSTDRSTDTQYF. The whole variable domain, remainder taken from reference TRBV9 and TRBJ2-3, is DSGVTQTPKHLITATGQRVTLRCSPRSGDLSVYWYQQSLDQGLQFLIQYYNGEERAKGNILERFSAQQFPDLHSELNLSSLELGDSALYFCASSTDRSTDTQYFGPGTRLTVL.

This rearrangement joins TRBV4-2 to TRBJ2-2; 7 nucleotides agree with TRBD1. The CDR3 extends over 18 amino acids. V trimming: 0 bases; J trimming: 2 bases; junction bases outside the gene matches: 9. Germline values: CDR1 LGHNA, CDR2 YNFKEQ. CDR3 protein: CASSQDHKGAGNTGELFF. In nucleotides, the CDR3 is TGTGCCAGCAGCCAAGATCATAAGGGGGCAGGAAACACCGGGGAGCTGTTTTTT.

This chain links TRBV5-6 with TRBJ1-2, with D perhaps TRBD1 (5 bases). V was pared by 0 bases and J by 7 bases, with 16 bases between. Germline assignment: CDR1 SGHDT and CDR2 YYEEEE. The CDR3 consists of 15 residues. The CDR3 DNA reads TGTGCCAGCAGCTTGGAGGCGGACGGGGGAGGTGGCTACACCTTC. It specifies CASSLEADGGGGYTF. The complete variable domain, with remaining parts taken from reference TRBV5-6 and TRBJ1-2, reads DAGVTQSPTHLIKTRGQQVTLRCSPKSGHDTVSWYQQALGQGPQFIFQYYEEEERQRGNFPDRFSGHQFPNYSSELNVNALLLGDSALYLCASSLEADGGGGYTFGSGTRLTVV.

This clone was seen a handful of times. CDR3 bases: TGTGCCAGCAGCTTGACAGGGGAAGATACGCAGTATTTT. Amino acids: CASSLTGEDTQYF. This chain connects TRBV5-6 to TRBJ2-3; TRBD1 matches 7 bases. V was pared by 1 base and J by 5 bases, with 1 base of the junction left unmatched. The CDR3 contains 13 residues. CDR1 is SGHDT, CDR2 YYEEEE, per germline.

The chain couples TRBV28 to TRBJ1-1, with 7 bases identical to TRBD1. CDR1 and CDR2 from the germline V gene are MDHEN and SYDVKM. The CDR3 spans 14 residues. J was trimmed by 0 bases and V by 8 bases; bases with no gene match: 6. The CDR3 protein is CASDRDSLNTEAFF. DNA of the CDR3: TGTGCCAGCGATCGGGACAGCCTGAACACTGAAGCTTTCTTT.

V is TRBV5-4 and J is TRBJ1-1, with D perhaps TRBD1 (6 bases). V shed 7 bases and J shed 4 bases, with 17 bases lying between them. CDR3 length: 14 residues. Germline V gene lookup returns CDR1 SGHNT and CDR2 YYREEE (reference sequence). For the CDR3, the DNA is TGTGCCAGCTATTTTAGCGGGGGCGGCACTGAAGCTTTCTTT. This encodes CASYFSGGGTEAFF.